This TCR beta chain was recovered during a study of blood T cell repertoires in COVID-19. Looking at the study overall: Samples came from the United States, Italy and Spain, spanning acute and convalescent COVID-19. The analysed material was cDNA or gDNA that came from T cells, B-cell-depleted T cells, or PBMCs.

In the authors' methods: Amplification with reference gene primers provided the estimates of nucleated cell counts. Some clones are missing from TCRdb's copy, which holds only in-frame ones; the method was immunoSEQ multiplex PCR. Clone size and V and J calls were adopted from that table, with D and trimming inferred from the DNA. The sample comprises about 180,000 clones, about 79% of which are singletons, and around 15% rests with the top ten. CDR1 is SSHAT and CDR2 is FNYEAQ in the germline V gene (reference sequence). CDR3 size: 15 residues. Regarding this clone: The junction and the germline gene differ at one end; a read error may be behind it.

The receptor comes from a man in his fifties or sixties who had recovered from COVID-19. The sample taken for sequencing was PBMCs or T cells enriched from blood (not recorded which). The chain links TRBV7-7 to TRBJ2-1; TRBD1 matches 7 bases. CDR3 loop: CASSPRQGAYNEQFF. The CDR3 bases are TGTGCTAGCAGCCCTCGGCAGGGGGCCTACAATGAGCAGTTCTTC.